Following are 23 T cell receptor beta chains from one sample sequenced in a study of shared clonotypes between healthy human individuals. Profiled with immunoSEQ multiplex PCR; TCRdb holds only in-frame clones, not every one. This table has about 680,000 clones, about 78% appearing once. Sequencing was carried out using memory CD4+ T cells sorted from blood. The subset is: CD45RA-negative fraction. The receptors here all came from a woman between 25 and 40 years old in good health.

The CDR3 DNA reads as TGTGCCAGCAGCTCCCGACAGGACAACTACGAGCAGTACTTC. Its translation: CASSSRQDNYEQYF. The rearrangement links TRBV7-9 to TRBJ2-7, with D maybe TRBD1 (6 bases). Per germline, CDR1 SEHNR and CDR2 FQNEAQ (reference sequence). V gave up 4 bases and J gave up 3 bases, with 13 bases separating them. This CDR3 region has 14 residues. Variable domain in full (rest from reference TRBV7-9 and TRBJ2-7): DTGVSQNPRHKITKRGQNVTFRCDPISEHNRLYWYRQTLGQGPEFLTYFQNEAQLEKSRLLSDRFSAERPKGSFSTLEIQRTEQGDSAMYLCASSSRQDNYEQYFGPGTRLTVT.

This clone was seen ten or more times. This chain joins TRBV15 and TRBJ2-1; D not certain. With 0 bases removed from V and 3 bases from J, the gap between germline ends came to 9 bases. This CDR3 is 15 amino acids long. The germline V gene encodes CDR1 LNHNV and CDR2 YYDKDF (reference sequence). The CDR3: CATSRDRLDYNEQFF. CDR3 DNA: TGTGCCACCAGCAGAGATCGCCTCGACTACAATGAGCAGTTCTTC.

The chain uses TRBV23-1 and TRBJ1-2, with D hard to call. TRBV23-1 is an ORF, with its function uncertain. This CDR3 spans 14 amino acids. The V and J ends lost 4 bases and 0 bases respectively, with 9 bases between them. CDR3 DNA sequence: TGCGCCAGCAGTCCCGGACTTACTAACTATGGCTACACCTTC. Amino acids: CASSPGLTNYGYTF.

The V and J genes are TRBV7-8 and TRBJ1-1; tentative D call: TRBD1 (6 bases). There are 16 residues in the CDR3. CDR1 SGHVS and CDR2 FQNEAQ come from the germline V gene. The ends were cut back, 3 bases at V and 4 bases at J, with 18 bases in the middle. Here the CDR3 DNA reads TGTGCCAGCAGCTTTGCGCCGGAAGGGGGAGGCACTGAAGCTTTCTTT. This encodes CASSFAPEGGGTEAFF. Using reference TRBV7-8 and TRBJ1-1 for the parts outside the CDR3, the full variable domain is GAGVSQSPRYKVAKRGQDVALRCDPISGHVSLFWYQQALGQGPEFLTYFQNEAQLDKSGLPSDRFFAERPEGSVSTLKIQRTQQEDSAVYLCASSFAPEGGGTEAFFGQGTRLTVV.

V is TRBV10-3 and J is TRBJ1-1; 9 bases are shared with TRBD1. Unmatched junction bases numbered 3, after V lost 4 bases and J lost 3 bases. CDR3 size: 14 residues. Per the germline V gene, CDR1 is ENHRY and CDR2 is SYGVKD. The DNA for the CDR3 is TGTGCCATCAGTGCCCGGGACAGGGACACTGAAGCTTTCTTT. It specifies CAISARDRDTEAFF.

At least ten counts were recorded for this clone. The V gene is TRBV7-9, the J gene TRBJ2-5; D is perhaps TRBD1 or TRBD2 (5 bases each). CDR1 is SEHNR, CDR2 FQNEAQ, per germline (reference sequence). There are 14 residues in the CDR3. Trimming removed 6 bases at V and 1 base at J, with 12 bases between. CDR3 amino acids: CASRLRDGQETQYF. In DNA form, the CDR3 reads TGTGCCAGCAGACTCCGGGACGGCCAAGAGACCCAGTACTTC.

The genes are TRBV6-1 and TRBJ1-5; 9 bases are a match to TRBD1. The ends lost 10 bases at V and 2 bases at J; junction bases unmatched: 6. Germline assignment: CDR1 MNHNS and CDR2 SASEGT. The CDR3 loop spans 14 amino acids. CDR3 amino acids: CATSGQGGNQPQHF. For the CDR3, the DNA is TGTGCCACCTCGGGACAGGGTGGCAATCAGCCCCAGCATTTT.

The J gene is TRBJ1-2, the V gene TRBV5-1; no clear D. Germline loops: CDR1 SGHRS, CDR2 YFSETQ. Trimming removed 0 bases at V and 2 bases at J, with 11 bases between. This CDR3 is 15 amino acids long. CDR3 protein: CASSLGASENYGYTF. Written as DNA, the CDR3 is TGCGCCAGCAGCTTGGGGGCCAGCGAAAACTATGGCTACACCTTC.

For this clone: The junction differs from germline at one of its ends, possibly a read error. The chain links TRBV2 to TRBJ2-7; D is undetermined. The CDR3 has 12 residues. The germline gives CDR1 SNHLY, CDR2 FYNNEI. CDR3 residues: CASSENSYEQYF. CDR3 nucleotides: TGTGCCAGCAGTGAAAACAGCTACGAACAGTACTTC. The whole variable domain, remainder taken from reference TRBV2 and TRBJ2-7, is EPEVTQTPSHQVTQMGQEVILRCVPISNHLYFYWYRQILGQKVEFLVSFYNNEISEKSEIFDDQFSVERPDGSNFTLKIRSTKLEDSAMYFCASSENSYEQYFGPGTRLTVT.

The CDR3 loop reads CASSSLAGVHNEQFF. As DNA, the CDR3 is TGTGCCAGCAGCTCGTTGGCGGGAGTCCACAATGAGCAGTTCTTC. The J gene is TRBJ2-1, the V gene TRBV11-2; 7 bases match TRBD2. This CDR3 is 15 amino acids long. The J segment lost 5 bases and the V segment lost 4 bases, leaving 8 bases of the junction unmatched. Germline V gene data show CDR1 as SGHAT and CDR2 as FQNNGV.

The V gene is TRBV28, the J gene TRBJ2-7; D gene uncertain. The CDR3 runs to 13 residues. V was pared by 7 bases and J by 0 bases, with 10 bases between. CDR1 MDHEN and CDR2 SYDVKM come from the germline V gene. This chain's CDR3 is CASKVGRSYEQYF. The CDR3 bases are TGTGCCAGCAAAGTTGGGCGCTCCTACGAGCAGTACTTC.

The rearrangement links TRBV9 to TRBJ2-5; D gene uncertain. The V end was cut by 0 bases, the J end by 5 bases, with 8 bases between. Germline lookup yields CDR1 SGDLS and CDR2 YYNGEE. This CDR3 contains 13 residues. CDR3 protein: CASSVGFGETQYF. CDR3 DNA sequence: TGTGCCAGCAGCGTAGGTTTTGGGGAGACCCAGTACTTC.

The chain employs TRBV19 and TRBJ1-2; D is undetermined. The CDR3 loop spans 15 amino acids. Per the germline V gene, CDR1 is LNHDA and CDR2 is SQIVND (reference sequence). Trimming removed 5 bases at V and 2 bases at J, with 15 bases between. This chain's CDR3 is CASSQRGTANYGYTF. CDR3 DNA: TGTGCCAGTAGTCAACGTGGTACGGCCAACTATGGCTACACCTTC.

This clone was observed many times. This chain uses TRBV28 with TRBJ1-5; D remains ambiguous. CDR1 is MDHEN, CDR2 SYDVKM, per germline. Trimming pared 5 bases from V and 6 bases from J, leaving 8 bases between. This CDR3 has 12 residues. CDR3 loop: CASSGRAQPQHF. In DNA, the CDR3 is TGTGCCAGCAGTGGCCGGGCTCAGCCCCAGCATTTT.

The chain uses TRBV27 and TRBJ2-3; the match to TRBD2 covers 7 bases. Germline trimming cut 5 bases from V and 4 bases from J; bases unmatched to any gene: 12. Germline CDR1 reads MNHEY; CDR2 reads SMNVEV (reference sequence). There are 16 residues in the CDR3. The DNA of the CDR3 is TGTGCCAGCAGTCCCCAGCGGGACGGATCGGCAGATACGCAGTATTTT. This codes for CASSPQRDGSADTQYF.

V and J are TRBV30 and TRBJ1-3; D ambiguous. The CDR3 is made up of 11 amino acids. The germline V and J ends were trimmed by 2 bases and 8 bases, with 7 bases remaining between them. Germline lookup yields CDR1 GTSNPN and CDR2 SVGIG (reference sequence). CDR3 nucleotides: TGTGCCTGGAGTACGGCGTACACCATATATTTT. Translation: CAWSTAYTIYF.

This clone is a singleton in its sample. The sample has other DNA sequences that encode this CDR3 too. This chain uses TRBV7-3 with TRBJ1-5, with D unclear. Germline-derived CDR1 and CDR2 are SGHTA and FQGTGA. V was shortened by 1 base and J by 4 bases, with 5 bases between the two germline ends. CDR3 length: 13 residues. CDR3 bases: TGTGCCAGCAGCTTAAGCCAGAATCAGCCCCAGCATTTT. Its translation: CASSLSQNQPQHF.

This rearrangement joins TRBV7-6 to TRBJ2-1; D possibly corresponds to TRBD2 (6 bases). CDR1 and CDR2 (germline): SGHVS, FNYEAQ. The CDR3 contains 13 residues. The V and J ends lost 5 bases and 6 bases respectively, with 11 bases between them. CDR3 nucleotide sequence: TGTGCCAGCAGCCGGACTAACCGCAATGAGCAGTTCTTC. As protein: CASSRTNRNEQFF.

This clone came up a few times. The J gene is TRBJ1-1, the V gene TRBV11-2, with TRBD1 as a possible D gene (5 bases). Trimming took 5 bases from V and 0 from J, leaving 22 bases between them. This CDR3 region has 18 residues. CDR1 is SGHAT, CDR2 FQNNGV, per germline. The CDR3 loop reads CASSQPWAGSNMNTEAFF. As DNA, the CDR3 is TGTGCCAGCAGCCAGCCCTGGGCAGGGAGCAACATGAACACTGAAGCTTTCTTT.

The chain recombines TRBV2 with TRBJ2-3; 8 bases fit TRBD2. With V trimmed by 6 bases and J by 6 bases, 8 bases remained unmatched. The CDR3 totals 14 residues. Germline-derived CDR1 and CDR2 are SNHLY and FYNNEI. The CDR3 DNA follows: TGTGCCAGCAGGAGGGATGCTAGCGGGGATACGCAGTATTTT. Translating gives CASRRDASGDTQYF. The whole variable domain, remainder taken from reference TRBV2 and TRBJ2-3, is EPEVTQTPSHQVTQMGQEVILRCVPISNHLYFYWYRQILGQKVEFLVSFYNNEISEKSEIFDDQFSVERPDGSNFTLKIRSTKLEDSAMYFCASRRDASGDTQYFGPGTRLTVL.

The chain recombines TRBV28 with TRBJ1-3; unclear D gene. Germline loops: CDR1 MDHEN, CDR2 SYDVKM. This CDR3 region has 16 residues. The V and J ends lost 3 bases and 0 bases respectively, with 12 bases between them. The CDR3, as DNA: TGTGCCAGCAGTTTTTCGGCGGATTTCTCTGGAAACACCATATATTTT. Translated, it gives CASSFSADFSGNTIYF.

The V call is TRBV28, the J call TRBJ2-7; perhaps TRBD1 as D (6 bases). Germline CDR1 reads MDHEN; CDR2 reads SYDVKM. CDR3 size: 14 residues. V lost 5 bases and J 2 bases, leaving 13 bases between the germline ends. CDR3 region: CASSPSGQTYEQYF. Here the CDR3 DNA reads TGTGCCAGCAGTCCGTCCGGACAGACCTACGAGCAGTACTTC.

This clone was observed a few times. The rearrangement joins TRBV5-4 to TRBJ1-3; D call uncertain. The CDR3 sequence is 14 residues long. Trimming pared 0 bases from V and 7 bases from J, leaving 11 bases between. Germline CDR1 and CDR2: SGHNT and YYREEE (reference sequence). CDR3 DNA: TGTGCCAGCAGCTTGGTGGAGGTTGGGAACACCATATATTTT. Residues: CASSLVEVGNTIYF.